The 4 T cell receptor beta chains presented below share a single source sample, sequenced in a study of shared clonotypes between healthy human individuals. Using immunoSEQ multiplex PCR, the repertoire was profiled, and TCRdb retains in-frame clones only, with some absent. The data show under 2,000,000 clones, 85% to 95% seen once. Terminally differentiated effector memory CD45RA+ cells were excluded from the naive CD8 cells, which were CD45RO-negative and positively selected for CCR7. The sequenced sample was naive CD8+ T cells sorted from blood. The receptors were gathered from a young man in good health.

The chain joins TRBV7-8 to TRBJ2-3; perhaps TRBD2 as D (6 bases). From germline, CDR1 is SGHVS and CDR2 FQNEAQ. This CDR3 is 16 amino acids long. The V and J ends lost 0 bases and 3 bases respectively, with 13 bases between them. The CDR3 reads CASSLAGIGTTDTQYF. The CDR3 DNA reads as TGTGCCAGCAGCTTAGCAGGGATCGGGACTACAGATACGCAGTATTTT.

The gene calls are TRBV4-1 and TRBJ1-3; 8 bases fit TRBD1. The CDR3 consists of 16 residues. CDR1 is MGHRA and CDR2 is YSYEKL in the germline V gene. J gave up 0 bases and V 1 base, and 2 bases lay outside the gene matches. This CDR3 reads CASSQGTGSSGNTIYF. The DNA for the CDR3 is TGCGCCAGCAGCCAAGGGACAGGGAGCTCTGGAAACACCATATATTTT.

CDR3 bases: TGTGCCAGCACCCTTGGGGGGGCCGAAGCTTTCTTT. This gives the protein CASTLGGAEAFF. The V and J genes are TRBV5-6 and TRBJ1-1; D is possibly TRBD1 (6 bases). The CDR3 has 12 amino acids. Trimming shortened V by 6 bases and J by 8 bases, and 14 bases separated the two germline ends. CDR1 is SGHDT, CDR2 YYEEEE, per germline.

The rearrangement uses TRBV5-8 and TRBJ2-2; TRBD1 might be the D (5 bases). Germline V gene sequence: CDR1 SGHTS, CDR2 YDEGEE. Trimming left V 5 bases short and J 5 bases short, with 16 bases between. The CDR3 has 15 amino acids. CDR3 in DNA: TGTGCCAGCAGTTTACCAGGGAAGAGGACCGGGGAGCTGTTTTTT. It codes for CASSLPGKRTGELFF.